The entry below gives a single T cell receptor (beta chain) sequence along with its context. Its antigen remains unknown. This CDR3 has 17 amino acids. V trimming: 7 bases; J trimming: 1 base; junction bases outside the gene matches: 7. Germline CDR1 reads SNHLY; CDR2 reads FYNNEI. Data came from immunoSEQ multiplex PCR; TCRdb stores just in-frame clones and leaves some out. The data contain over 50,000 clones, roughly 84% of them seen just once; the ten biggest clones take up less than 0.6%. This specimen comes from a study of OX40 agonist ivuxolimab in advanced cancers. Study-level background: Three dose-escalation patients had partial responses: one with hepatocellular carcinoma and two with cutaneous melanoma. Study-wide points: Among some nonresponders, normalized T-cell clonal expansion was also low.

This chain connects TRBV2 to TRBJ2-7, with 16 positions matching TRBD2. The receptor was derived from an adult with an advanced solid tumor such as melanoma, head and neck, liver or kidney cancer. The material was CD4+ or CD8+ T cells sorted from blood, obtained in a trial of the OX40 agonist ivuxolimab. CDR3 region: CASTRAGLAGGSYEQYF. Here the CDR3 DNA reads TGTGCCAGCACTAGGGCGGGACTAGCGGGAGGGTCCTACGAGCAGTACTTC.